This is a list of T cell receptor beta chains from one sample in a study of T cells after yellow fever vaccination. MiXCR, run by TCRdb on the 5' RACE reads, gives a single entry per CDR3 protein. The table shows about 330,000 distinct CDR3 sequences, with around 6.8% occurring only once. Specimen: PBMCs, collected more than 40 days after the first yellow fever vaccination. These receptors were obtained from a man aged 18-30 years who received the YFV17D yellow fever vaccine. Both conserved end residues are part of each CDR3. Each record gives: V gene, J gene, clone size, D gene, CDR3 protein. The D gene is left open where the match is weak. Some rows mark clone size as missing; the rest say once, few, many or name a class of expanded clone.

V gene: TRBV5-5; J gene: TRBJ2-4; clone size: few; D gene: NA; CDR3 protein: CASSLFAGTIDIQYF
V gene: TRBV6-5; J gene: TRBJ2-2; clone size: few; D gene: TRBD2; CDR3 protein: CASSYHPGGATGELFF
V gene: TRBV20-1; J gene: TRBJ1-2; clone size: once; D gene: NA; CDR3 protein: CCDSGKGPASSYGYTF
V gene: TRBV15; J gene: TRBJ2-7; clone size: few; D gene: TRBD2; CDR3 protein: CATSRDSAGSYEQYF
V gene: TRBV11-2; J gene: TRBJ1-2; clone size: NA; D gene: NA; CDR3 protein: CASSLQLSTNYGYTF
V gene: TRBV7-9; J gene: TRBJ1-3; clone size: many; D gene: NA; CDR3 protein: CASSLDSGNTIYF
V gene: TRBV5-1; J gene: TRBJ2-2; clone size: many; D gene: NA; CDR3 protein: CASSLTDTGELFF
V gene: TRBV29-1; J gene: TRBJ2-1; clone size: few; D gene: TRBD1; CDR3 protein: CSVKGARSYNEQFF
V gene: TRBV6-2/TRBV6-3; J gene: TRBJ2-5; clone size: NA; D gene: NA; CDR3 protein: CASSYSSLRVETQYF
V gene: TRBV5-8; J gene: TRBJ2-7; clone size: few; D gene: NA; CDR3 protein: CASSPGQTATYEQYF
V gene: TRBV12-3/TRBV12-4; J gene: TRBJ2-5; clone size: NA; D gene: NA; CDR3 protein: CASSPPAVGGETQYF
V gene: TRBV10-3; J gene: TRBJ2-3; clone size: few; D gene: NA; CDR3 protein: CAISKTDTQYF
V gene: TRBV20-1; J gene: TRBJ2-3; clone size: NA; D gene: TRBD2; CDR3 protein: CCARETSGGGTDTQYF
V gene: TRBV7-2; J gene: TRBJ2-3; clone size: many; D gene: NA; CDR3 protein: CASSLVGGRTDTQYF
V gene: TRBV7-3; J gene: TRBJ2-1; clone size: NA; D gene: NA; CDR3 protein: CASSLIPDEQFF
V gene: TRBV6-1; J gene: TRBJ2-6; clone size: few; D gene: NA; CDR3 protein: CASSEDETAGANVLTF
V gene: TRBV5-4; J gene: TRBJ2-5; clone size: few; D gene: NA; CDR3 protein: CASSLTGRIQETQYF
V gene: TRBV6-1; J gene: TRBJ2-7; clone size: NA; D gene: TRBD1; CDR3 protein: CASSAQKQGYYEQYF
V gene: TRBV10-3; J gene: TRBJ1-1; clone size: many; D gene: NA; CDR3 protein: CAISDRVGTEAFF
V gene: TRBV21-1; J gene: TRBJ1-5; clone size: NA; D gene: NA; CDR3 protein: CASRFGSQPQHF
V gene: TRBV6-5; J gene: TRBJ2-7; clone size: NA; D gene: TRBD2; CDR3 protein: CASSYSSGSGREQYF
V gene: TRBV11-2; J gene: TRBJ1-1; clone size: many; D gene: NA; CDR3 protein: CASSSRTALTEAFF
V gene: TRBV4-1; J gene: TRBJ2-4; clone size: many; D gene: NA; CDR3 protein: CASSQDADRLAKNIQYF
V gene: TRBV7-2; J gene: TRBJ2-3; clone size: NA; D gene: TRBD2; CDR3 protein: CASRPTSGGYTDTQYF
V gene: TRBV3-1; J gene: TRBJ2-3; clone size: few; D gene: TRBD2; CDR3 protein: CASSPRAGGFTDTQYF
V gene: TRBV10-3; J gene: TRBJ2-3; clone size: many; D gene: NA; CDR3 protein: CAIMASLTGDTQYF
V gene: TRBV20-1; J gene: TRBJ2-5; clone size: many; D gene: TRBD2; CDR3 protein: CSARTLRGVEETQYF
V gene: TRBV27; J gene: TRBJ1-6; clone size: NA; D gene: NA; CDR3 protein: CASSLKGSPLHF
V gene: TRBV6-1; J gene: TRBJ2-3; clone size: many; D gene: TRBD2; CDR3 protein: CASRTSGGPSTDTQYF
V gene: TRBV12-3/TRBV12-4; J gene: TRBJ2-3; clone size: NA; D gene: NA; CDR3 protein: CASSFDRTTDTQYF
V gene: TRBV20-1; J gene: TRBJ2-5; clone size: NA; D gene: TRBD2; CDR3 protein: CSAISGAEETQYF
V gene: TRBV12-3/TRBV12-4; J gene: TRBJ2-3; clone size: many; D gene: NA; CDR3 protein: CASSLARTTTQYF
V gene: TRBV6-5; J gene: TRBJ1-2; clone size: NA; D gene: TRBD1; CDR3 protein: CASSTGTGDDYGYTF
V gene: TRBV20-1; J gene: TRBJ1-1; clone size: few; D gene: TRBD1; CDR3 protein: CSARQGNPNTEAFF
V gene: TRBV18; J gene: TRBJ1-2; clone size: many; D gene: TRBD1; CDR3 protein: CASSQQQGARGYTF
V gene: TRBV13; J gene: TRBJ1-2; clone size: few; D gene: TRBD1; CDR3 protein: CASSRTGGDAGDYGYTF
V gene: TRBV4-1; J gene: TRBJ1-6; clone size: few; D gene: TRBD1; CDR3 protein: CASSPAPGQGYPSPLHF
V gene: TRBV27; J gene: TRBJ1-6; clone size: NA; D gene: NA; CDR3 protein: CASSSKAIRQPYNSPLHF
V gene: TRBV10-3; J gene: TRBJ1-2; clone size: few; D gene: NA; CDR3 protein: CAISAGSGENGYTF
V gene: TRBV6-5; J gene: TRBJ2-7; clone size: NA; D gene: NA; CDR3 protein: CASSYSWNPLEQYF
V gene: TRBV12-3/TRBV12-4; J gene: TRBJ1-1; clone size: few; D gene: TRBD1; CDR3 protein: CASSTGQGPFEAFF
V gene: TRBV7-9; J gene: TRBJ2-3; clone size: many; D gene: NA; CDR3 protein: CASSFESTDTQYF
V gene: TRBV30; J gene: TRBJ2-7; clone size: NA; D gene: NA; CDR3 protein: CAWSAVSGRGEQYF
V gene: TRBV29-1; J gene: TRBJ2-7; clone size: many; D gene: NA; CDR3 protein: CSAEVGRGYEQYF
V gene: TRBV5-5; J gene: TRBJ2-3; clone size: NA; D gene: TRBD2; CDR3 protein: CASSLAEAGAQYF
V gene: TRBV29-1; J gene: TRBJ2-1; clone size: NA; D gene: NA; CDR3 protein: CSVLPPRGGQDYNEQFF
V gene: TRBV28; J gene: TRBJ2-4; clone size: NA; D gene: NA; CDR3 protein: CASGGLAKNIQYF
V gene: TRBV19; J gene: TRBJ2-1; clone size: few; D gene: TRBD2; CDR3 protein: CASRARLAGGQTEQFF
V gene: TRBV2; J gene: TRBJ1-2; clone size: few; D gene: NA; CDR3 protein: CASSDSGGSGYTF
V gene: TRBV5-1; J gene: TRBJ1-1; clone size: many; D gene: NA; CDR3 protein: CASSLAALNTEAFF
V gene: TRBV13; J gene: TRBJ2-5; clone size: NA; D gene: NA; CDR3 protein: CASSPFTMGETQYF
V gene: TRBV7-2; J gene: TRBJ1-1; clone size: NA; D gene: NA; CDR3 protein: CASSQGLGGEAFF
V gene: TRBV11-1; J gene: TRBJ2-7; clone size: NA; D gene: NA; CDR3 protein: CASSLAEGLRSHSYEQYF
V gene: TRBV10-3; J gene: TRBJ2-2; clone size: few; D gene: TRBD2; CDR3 protein: CAISGRVAGDTGELFF
V gene: TRBV7-6; J gene: TRBJ2-7; clone size: once; D gene: NA; CDR3 protein: CASSLKRGSSYEPYF